This T cell receptor (beta chain) was recovered during a study of OX40 agonist ivuxolimab in advanced cancers. This CDR3 has 20 residues. V lost 7 bases, J lost 5 bases, and 16 bases stayed unmatched. Looked up from germline, CDR1 is SNHLY and CDR2 is FYNNEI. Findings of the study overall: Among the least clonally expanded were partial responders at 0.1-3.0 mg/kg. Clonal expansion from baseline to week 6 occurred in both CD4+ and CD8+ T cells.

Clones were read by immunoSEQ multiplex PCR, and TCRdb kept only the in-frame ones, dropping some. The table shows tens of thousands of clones, with about 91% occurring only once. Comments on this clone: The antigen is not known.

This material consisted of CD4+ or CD8+ T cells sorted from blood, taken in a trial of the OX40 agonist ivuxolimab. The chain combines TRBV2 with TRBJ2-2, with 16 bases identical to TRBD2. This TCR derives from an adult with an advanced solid tumor such as melanoma, head and neck, liver or kidney cancer. DNA for the CDR3: TGTGCCAGCATTCCGCAACCGGGACTAGCGGGGGGGCCTAGTACCGGGGAGCTGTTTTTT. This translates into CASIPQPGLAGGPSTGELFF. Full variable domain (rest looked up from reference TRBV2 and TRBJ2-2): EPEVTQTPSHQVTQMGQEVILRCVPISNHLYFYWYRQILGQKVEFLVSFYNNEISEKSEIFDDQFSVERPDGSNFTLKIRSTKLEDSAMYFCASIPQPGLAGGPSTGELFFGEGSRLTVL.